Shown below are 7 T cell receptor beta chains from a single sample sequenced in a study of prognosis after radiotherapy for stage I lung cancer. With two-round multiplex PCR, TCR beta CDR3 sequences were amplified from genomic DNA. Primers (each specific to one TRBV or TRBJ gene) were used in first-round PCR. TCRdb reanalysed the multiplex PCR reads using MiXCR and keeps one entry per CDR3 protein. This table has around 51,000 distinct CDR3 sequences, about 37% appearing once. The sequencing used PBMCs, collected before or after stereotactic body radiation therapy (not recorded which). These receptors originate from a donor aged 50 or older with non-small cell lung cancer.

This clonotype has ten or more counts. The chain has TRBV19 and TRBJ1-2; D gene uncertain. V gave up 3 bases and J gave up 2 bases, with 7 bases separating them. CDR3 length: 13 amino acids. The germline CDR1 and CDR2 sequences are LNHDA and SQIVND (reference sequence). The CDR3 DNA reads TGTGCCAGTAGTATGGTGGTGAACTATGGCTACACCTTC. Its translation is CASSMVVNYGYTF.

As concerns this clonotype: The germline gene is not matched at one end of the junction; a read error may be the cause. The chain uses TRBV7-3 and TRBJ1-3; no clear D gene. The length of the CDR3 is 13 residues. Germline loops: CDR1 SGHTA, CDR2 FQGTGA. This CDR3 is CASILSPANTIYF. CDR3 coding DNA: TGTGCCAGCATCTTATCGCCTGCAAACACCATATATTTT.

V and J are TRBV7-2 and TRBJ2-7, with a tentative D call TRBD2 (5 bases). This CDR3 is built from 15 residues. Germline V CDR1 and CDR2: SGHTA, FQGNSA. The V and J ends lost 6 bases and 1 base respectively, with 16 bases between them. The DNA for the CDR3 is TGTGCCAGCAGTAGAGGGCCCGGAATATCCTACGAGCAGTACTTC. It codes for CASSRGPGISYEQYF. Variable domain in full (rest from reference TRBV7-2 and TRBJ2-7): GAGVSQSPSNKVTEKGKDVELRCDPISGHTALYWYRQSLGQGLEFLIYFQGNSAPDKSGLPSDRFSAERTGGSVSTLTIQRTQQEDSAVYLCASSRGPGISYEQYFGPGTRLTVT.

A word on this clonotype: With a far larger clone one base away, a read error is the likely cause. V and J are TRBV6-4 and TRBJ2-3; D perhaps matches TRBD2 (5 bases). The germline gives CDR1 MRHNA, CDR2 SNTAGT. V lost 5 bases, J lost 0 bases, and 33 bases lay in between. This CDR3 is 22 amino acids long. This chain's CDR3 is CASSYPYIGLADRFTSTDTQYF. As DNA, the CDR3 is TGTGCCAGCAGTTACCCCTATATCGGGCTAGCTGATCGTTTCACAAGCACAGATACGCAGTATTTT.

This clonotype showed up many times. The V gene is TRBV15, the J gene TRBJ1-1; TRBD1 might be the D (5 bases). The V gene's germline CDR1 is LNHNV and CDR2 YYDKDF (reference sequence). V lost 5 bases to trimming and J lost 11 bases, with 30 bases between them. The CDR3 loop spans 17 amino acids. In DNA, the CDR3 is TGTGCCACCAGCCCAGGCCGACTCCGGGACGCACTAAAGGTCGCTTTCTTT. Its translation: CATSPGRLRDALKVAFF.

This clonotype has ten or more counts. The chain links TRBV19 to TRBJ2-5; 8 nucleotides match TRBD1. The germline CDR1 and CDR2 sequences are LNHDA and SQIVND (reference sequence). The CDR3 loop spans 14 amino acids. The trim removed 4 bases at V and 7 bases at J, leaving 8 bases unmatched. The CDR3 DNA reads as TGTGCCAGTAGTAAAAGGACAGGGCGAGTGACCCAGTACTTC. It codes for CASSKRTGRVTQYF.

As for this clonotype: A much larger clone lies one base from this, so it may be a read error. The J gene is TRBJ2-3, the V gene TRBV6-4, with TRBD2 identical over 9 bases. The CDR3 extends over 17 amino acids. Germline assignment: CDR1 MRHNA and CDR2 SNTAGT. CDR3: CASSYSICGRGTDTQYF. In DNA form, the CDR3 reads TGTGCCAGCAGTTACTCGATCTGCGGGAGGGGCACAGATACGCAGTATTTT.